Included here is one T cell receptor (beta chain) sequence, with context. The data belong to a study of blood T cell repertoires in COVID-19. About the research overall: The origin of the acute and convalescent COVID-19 samples was the United States, Italy and Spain. Sources were T cells, B-cell-depleted T cells, or PBMCs; the material itself was cDNA or gDNA.

In the study's own analysis: Researchers report that nucleated cell counts were estimated from reference gene primer amplification. This table comes from immunoSEQ multiplex PCR, and its TCRdb copy is limited to in-frame clones, with some not included. From that table come the V and J calls and clone size; the DNA was used to work out D and trimming. This table holds 100,000 or so clones, 65% to 90% found once. After removal of 0 bases from V and 5 bases from J, the junction contained 6 bases not matched to a gene. Germline CDR1 reads SGHTA; CDR2 reads FQGNSA. This CDR3 contains 15 residues. The source material was peripheral blood. The source of this sequence is a man in his 70s with active or convalescent COVID-19. The V call is TRBV7-2, the J call TRBJ2-7, with 8 nucleotides matching TRBD2. CDR3 amino acids: CASSLAARGAHEQYF. CDR3 nucleotides: TGTGCCAGCAGCTTAGCGGCGCGGGGGGCCCACGAGCAGTACTTC.